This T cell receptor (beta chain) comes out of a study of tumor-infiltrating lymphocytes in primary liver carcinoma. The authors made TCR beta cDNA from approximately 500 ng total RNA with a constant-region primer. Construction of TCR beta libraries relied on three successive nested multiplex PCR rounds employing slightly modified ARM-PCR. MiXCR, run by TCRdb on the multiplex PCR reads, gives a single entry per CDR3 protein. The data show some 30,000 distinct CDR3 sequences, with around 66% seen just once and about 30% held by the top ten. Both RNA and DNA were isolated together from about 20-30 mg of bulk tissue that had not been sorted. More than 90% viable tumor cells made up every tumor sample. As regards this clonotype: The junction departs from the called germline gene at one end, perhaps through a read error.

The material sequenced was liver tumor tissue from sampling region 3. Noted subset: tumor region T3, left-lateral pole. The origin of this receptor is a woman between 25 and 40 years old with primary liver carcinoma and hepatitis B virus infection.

The CDR3 is CACSQDRWAGRVQYF. The DNA for the CDR3 is TGCGCCTGCAGCCAAGATCGATGGGCAGGGCGGGTGCAGTACTTC. This chain connects TRBV4-3 to TRBJ2-7; D assignment may be TRBD1 or TRBD2 (5 bases each). CDR1 and CDR2 (germline): LGHNA, YSLEER. The CDR3 loop spans 15 amino acids.